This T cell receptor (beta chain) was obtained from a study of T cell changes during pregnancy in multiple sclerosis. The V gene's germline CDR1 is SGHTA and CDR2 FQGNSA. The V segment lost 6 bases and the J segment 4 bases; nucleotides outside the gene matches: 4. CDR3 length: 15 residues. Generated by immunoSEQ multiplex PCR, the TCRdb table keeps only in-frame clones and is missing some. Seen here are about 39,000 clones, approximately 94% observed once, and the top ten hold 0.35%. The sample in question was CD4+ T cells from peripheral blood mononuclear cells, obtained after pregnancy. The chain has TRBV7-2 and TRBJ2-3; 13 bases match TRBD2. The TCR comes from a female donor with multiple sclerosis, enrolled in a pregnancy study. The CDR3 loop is CASRQLAGGSDTQYF. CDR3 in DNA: TGTGCCAGCAGGCAACTAGCGGGGGGGTCAGATACGCAGTATTTT.